This T cell receptor (beta chain) was documented in a study of blood T cell repertoires in COVID-19. Study-level information: COVID-19 samples collected from the United States, Italy and Spain covered acute and convalescent phases. PBMCs, B-cell-depleted T cells, or T cells were the source of the cDNA or gDNA that made up the material.

The CDR3 has 14 amino acids. Germline V gives CDR1 SGHTA, CDR2 FQGNSA. V lost 9 bases to trimming and J lost 0 bases, with 15 bases between them. In the original processing: Scientists estimated how many nucleated cells there were by amplifying reference gene primers. Produced via immunoSEQ multiplex PCR; TCRdb's table is partial and in-frame only. Clone size and the V and J calls come from that table; the DNA yielded D and trimming. Of under 350,000 clones in the sample, 80% to 90% were seen once. This TCR came from a woman in her 50s who had recovered from COVID-19. The chain joins TRBV7-2 to TRBJ2-7; tentatively, D is TRBD2 (7 bases). Sequencing was done on a sample of peripheral blood. The CDR3 bases are TGTGCCAGTCTTCGGGGGGCTACCTCCTACGAGCAGTACTTC. Translated: CASLRGATSYEQYF. The full variable domain, completed using reference TRBV7-2 and TRBJ2-7, is GAGVSQSPSNKVTEKGKDVELRCDPISGHTALYWYRQSLGQGLEFLIYFQGNSAPDKSGLPSDRFSAERTGGSVSTLTIQRTQQEDSAVYLCASLRGATSYEQYFGPGTRLTVT.